Listed below are T cell receptor beta chains from one sample, sequenced in a study of long-term antiretroviral therapy in people with HIV. Data came from immunoSEQ multiplex PCR; TCRdb stores just in-frame clones and leaves some out. The data contain some 28,000 clones, approximately 95% of them singletons. Material: unsorted PBMCs, obtained 5.3 years after starting antiretroviral therapy. The receptors stem from a man aged 45 to 65 with HIV. Both conserved end residues are part of each CDR3. Fields, in order: D gene, J gene, clone size, CDR3 length, V gene, CDR3 DNA, CDR3 protein. D genes are given only for firm matches. For some rows the clone size is stated as once, few or many, or as a class when expanded; others skip it.

TRBD1,TRBJ1-4,-,14,TRBV30,TGTGCCTGGAGTCGACAGGGCGCTAATGAAAAACTGTTTTTT,CAWSRQGANEKLFF
-,TRBJ2-7,-,12,TRBV28,TGTGCCAGCAGTTTATCTGGGGACGAGCAGTACTTC,CASSLSGDEQYF
-,TRBJ2-2,-,10,TRBV19,TGTGCCAGTGGTCCCGGGGAGCTGTTTTTT,CASGPGELFF
-,TRBJ2-7,few,14,TRBV6-5,TGTGCCAGCAGTTACACGGGACAACCTGGTCAGCAGTACTTC,CASSYTGQPGQQYF
-,TRBJ1-6,-,13,TRBV7-2,TGTGCCAGCAGCCCAGGCCTGCCCTCACCCCTCCACTTT,CASSPGLPSPLHF
TRBD1,TRBJ2-7,-,14,TRBV2,TGTGCCAGCAGTGAAGGTGGACAGGGCTACGAGCAGTACTTC,CASSEGGQGYEQYF
-,TRBJ1-3,-,14,TRBV29-1,TGCAGCGTTGCGGCCAGGGGCTCTGGAAACACCTTATATTTT,CSVAARGSGNTLYF
-,TRBJ1-6,-,14,TRBV6-5,TGTGCCAGCAGTTATTATACAGATAATTCACCCCTCCACTTT,CASSYYTDNSPLHF
-,TRBJ2-3,-,15,TRBV7-8,TGTGCCAGCAGCTTTCCGGGGTTAAACACAGATACGCAGTATTTT,CASSFPGLNTDTQYF
-,TRBJ2-2,once,13,TRBV27,TGTGCCAGCAGTTATGAAAACACCGGGGAGCTGTTTTTT,CASSYENTGELFF
TRBD1,TRBJ1-4,-,18,TRBV4-3,TGCGCCAGCAGCCAAAATCTGGGACAGGGAATAATTGGTGAAAAACTGTTTTTT,CASSQNLGQGIIGEKLFF
TRBD1,TRBJ2-1,-,14,TRBV4-3,TGCGCCAGCGCCCGGGGACAGGGGGTCGGTGAGCAGTTCTTC,CASARGQGVGEQFF
TRBD2,TRBJ2-7,-,18,TRBV30,TGTGCCTGGGGCCCCCCACTAGCGGGGGGGAGATGGCCCTACGAGCAGTACTTC,CAWGPPLAGGRWPYEQYF
TRBD1,TRBJ2-1,-,19,TRBV11-2,TGTGCCAGCAGCTCAACGTGGGGACTGGACAGGGGGCGCGTGGGGGAGCAGTTCTTC,CASSSTWGLDRGRVGEQFF
-,TRBJ2-2,-,14,TRBV19,TGTGCCAGTAGTATAGACAGGAACACCGGGGAGCTGTTTTTT,CASSIDRNTGELFF
-,TRBJ1-1,-,15,TRBV10-1,TGCGCCAGCAGTGAGTCGGGCAGGACGAACACTGAAGCTTTCTTT,CASSESGRTNTEAFF
-,TRBJ2-2,-,14,TRBV7-2,TGTGCCAGCAGCTTATACCAGTATGCCGGGGAGCTGTTTTTT,CASSLYQYAGELFF
-,TRBJ2-7,-,13,TRBV10-2,TGCGCCAGCAGCGGGGCGACTGCCTATGAGCAGTACTTC,CASSGATAYEQYF
TRBD2,TRBJ2-3,-,14,TRBV5-1,TGCGCCAGCAGCGGCGGACTAGCCACAGATACGCAGTATTTT,CASSGGLATDTQYF
-,TRBJ1-3,-,15,TRBV10-3,TGTGCCATCAGTGAAACGCTGGGCTCTGGAAACACCATATATTTT,CAISETLGSGNTIYF
-,TRBJ2-1,-,15,TRBV9,TGTGCCAGCAGCTTACAGGGTGGGGGCTACAATGAGCAGTTCTTC,CASSLQGGGYNEQFF
-,TRBJ1-5,-,13,TRBV27,TGTGCCAGCGGGGGGCTGAACAATCAGCCCCAGCATTTT,CASGGLNNQPQHF
-,TRBJ1-1,-,13,TRBV11-2,TGTGCCAGCACCATAGGGTCGAACACTGAAGCTTTCTTT,CASTIGSNTEAFF
-,TRBJ2-1,-,13,TRBV5-6,TGTGCCAGCAGCCCGGGATCCTACAATGAGCAGTTCTTC,CASSPGSYNEQFF
TRBD2,TRBJ2-3,-,17,TRBV11-2,TGTGCCAGCAGCCCCCGGGGTAGCGGGGGATTCACAGATACGCAGTATTTT,CASSPRGSGGFTDTQYF
-,TRBJ2-5,-,17,TRBV19,TGTGCCAGTAGTATGTCATCCGGACAGATTCTCCAAGAGACCCAGTACTTC,CASSMSSGQILQETQYF
-,TRBJ1-4,-,17,TRBV12-2,TGTGCAAGTCGCTCTGGACCGCGGCTCGCAACTAATGAAAAACTGTTTTTT,CASRSGPRLATNEKLFF
TRBD2,TRBJ2-7,-,15,TRBV18,TGTGCCAGCTCACCCCTGGGACTAGCAACCTACGAGCAGTACTTC,CASSPLGLATYEQYF
-,TRBJ2-4,-,15,TRBV4-3,TGCGCCAGCAGCCAAGTAACAGGGTCAAAAAACATTCAGTACTTC,CASSQVTGSKNIQYF
-,TRBJ1-1,-,18,TRBV4-3,TGCGCCAGCAGCCAAGATCTCGGAAGGGCGGCGCTGAACACTGAAGCTTTCTTT,CASSQDLGRAALNTEAFF
TRBD1,TRBJ2-7,-,15,TRBV10-2,TGCGCCAGCAACAGCGACAGGGAGAGCTCCTACGAGCAGTACTTC,CASNSDRESSYEQYF
TRBD2,TRBJ2-3,-,17,TRBV9,TGTGCCAGCAGCGTAGGGGTTAGCGGGGGGCGCACAGATACGCAGTATTTT,CASSVGVSGGRTDTQYF
-,TRBJ2-3,-,16,TRBV15,TGTGCCACCAGCCGCGGGGGCGGGGCGAGCACAGATACGCAGTATTTT,CATSRGGGASTDTQYF
-,TRBJ1-5,-,14,TRBV28,TGTGCCAGCAGTTTCGGGACTAGCAATCAGCCCCAGCATTTT,CASSFGTSNQPQHF
TRBD1,TRBJ1-4,-,15,TRBV5-8,TGTGCCAGCAGCTTTGAGAGACAGGGCGGTGAAAAACTGTTTTTT,CASSFERQGGEKLFF
-,TRBJ2-7,-,14,TRBV5-4,TGTGCCAGCAGCTTGGTCGGAGCCTCCTACGAGCAGTACTTC,CASSLVGASYEQYF
-,TRBJ2-7,-,15,TRBV27,TGTGCCAGCAGTTTCTCCGGGCAGGACTCCTACGAGCAGTACTTC,CASSFSGQDSYEQYF
-,TRBJ1-5,-,15,TRBV4-1,TGCGCCAGCAGCCAAGAACAACGAATAGATCAGCCCCAGCATTTT,CASSQEQRIDQPQHF
TRBD1,TRBJ2-3,-,14,TRBV6-4,TGTGCCAGCAGTGACACCGGGACAGTGGATACGCAGTATTTT,CASSDTGTVDTQYF
TRBD2,TRBJ2-1,once,16,TRBV5-1,TGCGCCAGCAGCTTGACTAGCGGGGGGGCCTACAATGAGCAGTTCTTC,CASSLTSGGAYNEQFF
-,TRBJ1-1,-,13,TRBV2,TGTGCCGGTCAGGGGTCGGCGAACACTGAAGCTTTCTTT,CAGQGSANTEAFF
-,TRBJ1-5,-,10,TRBV6-4,TGTGCCAGCAGTGATCAGCCCCAGCATTTT,CASSDQPQHF
-,TRBJ1-1,-,12,TRBV5-1,TGCGCCAGCAGCTTGGGGGCCACTGAAGCTTTCTTT,CASSLGATEAFF
-,TRBJ2-3,-,16,TRBV7-8,TGTGCCAGCAGCTTAAGATGGGAGGAGAGCACAGATACGCAGTATTTT,CASSLRWEESTDTQYF
TRBD1,TRBJ2-7,-,15,TRBV7-9,TGTGCCAGCAGCATCCCCGGGACAGGGACCGACGAGCAGTACTTC,CASSIPGTGTDEQYF
-,TRBJ1-4,-,14,TRBV5-4,TGTGCCAGCAGCTTGAGGGGTAGGGATGAAAAACTGTTTTTT,CASSLRGRDEKLFF